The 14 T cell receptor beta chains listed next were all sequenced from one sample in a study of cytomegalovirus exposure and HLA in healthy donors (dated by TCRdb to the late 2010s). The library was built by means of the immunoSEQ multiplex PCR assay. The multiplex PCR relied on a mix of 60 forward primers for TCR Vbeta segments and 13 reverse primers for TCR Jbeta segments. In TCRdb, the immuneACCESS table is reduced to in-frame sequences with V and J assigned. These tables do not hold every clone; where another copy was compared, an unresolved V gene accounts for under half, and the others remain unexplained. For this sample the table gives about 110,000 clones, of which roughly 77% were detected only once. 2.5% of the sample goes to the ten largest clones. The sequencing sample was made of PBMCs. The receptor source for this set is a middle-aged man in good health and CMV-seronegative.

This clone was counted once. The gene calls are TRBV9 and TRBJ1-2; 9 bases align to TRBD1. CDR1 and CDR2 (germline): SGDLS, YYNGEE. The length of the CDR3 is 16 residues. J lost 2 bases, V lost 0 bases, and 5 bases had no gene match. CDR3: CASSVGQGGKNYGYTF. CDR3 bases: TGTGCCAGCAGCGTAGGACAGGGGGGAAAGAACTATGGCTACACCTTC. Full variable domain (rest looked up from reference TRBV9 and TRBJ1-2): DSGVTQTPKHLITATGQRVTLRCSPRSGDLSVYWYQQSLDQGLQFLIQYYNGEERAKGNILERFSAQQFPDLHSELNLSSLELGDSALYFCASSVGQGGKNYGYTFGSGTRLTVV.

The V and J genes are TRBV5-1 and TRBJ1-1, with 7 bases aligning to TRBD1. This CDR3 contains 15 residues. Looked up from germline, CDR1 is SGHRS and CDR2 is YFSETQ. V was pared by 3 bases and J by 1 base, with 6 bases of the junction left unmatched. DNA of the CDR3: TGCGCCAGCAGCTGGGGGGACAGAGCGAACACTGAAGCTTTCTTT. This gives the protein CASSWGDRANTEAFF.

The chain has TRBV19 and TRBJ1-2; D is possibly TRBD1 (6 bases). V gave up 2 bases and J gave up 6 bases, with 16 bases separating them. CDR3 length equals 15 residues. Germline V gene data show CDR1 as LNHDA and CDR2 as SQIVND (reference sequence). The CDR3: CASSIHTRGANGYTF. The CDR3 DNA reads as TGTGCCAGTAGTATACACACACGGGGGGCTAATGGCTACACCTTC.

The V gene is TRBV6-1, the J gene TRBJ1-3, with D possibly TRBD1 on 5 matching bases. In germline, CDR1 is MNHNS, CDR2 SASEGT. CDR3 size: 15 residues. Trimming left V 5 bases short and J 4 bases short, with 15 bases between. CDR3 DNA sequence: TGTGCCAGCAGTCCCGCCTCAGGGTCGGGAAACACCATATATTTT. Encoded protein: CASSPASGSGNTIYF.

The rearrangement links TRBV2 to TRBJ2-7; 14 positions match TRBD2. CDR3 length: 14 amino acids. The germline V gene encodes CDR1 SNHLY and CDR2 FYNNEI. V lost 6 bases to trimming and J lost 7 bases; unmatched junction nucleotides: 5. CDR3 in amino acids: CASRAGTSGGEQYF. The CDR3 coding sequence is TGTGCCAGCAGAGCCGGGACTAGCGGGGGTGAGCAGTACTTC.

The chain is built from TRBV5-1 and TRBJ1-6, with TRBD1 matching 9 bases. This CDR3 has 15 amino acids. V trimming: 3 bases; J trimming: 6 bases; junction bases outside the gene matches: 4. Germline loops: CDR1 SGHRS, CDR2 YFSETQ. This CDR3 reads CASSSGQGSNSPLHF. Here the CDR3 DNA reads TGCGCCAGCAGCTCAGGACAGGGGTCTAATTCACCCCTCCACTTT. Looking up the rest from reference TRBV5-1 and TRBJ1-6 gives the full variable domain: KAGVTQTPRYLIKTRGQQVTLSCSPISGHRSVSWYQQTPGQGLQFLFEYFSETQRNKGNFPGRFSGRQFSNSRSEMNVSTLELGDSALYLCASSSGQGSNSPLHFGNGTRLTVT.

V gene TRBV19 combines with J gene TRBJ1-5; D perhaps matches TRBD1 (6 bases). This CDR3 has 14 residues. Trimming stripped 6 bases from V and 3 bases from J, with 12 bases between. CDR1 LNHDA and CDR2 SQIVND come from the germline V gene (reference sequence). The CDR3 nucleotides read TGTGCCAGTAGCACTGGACAGTACAATCAGCCCCAGCATTTT. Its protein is CASSTGQYNQPQHF.

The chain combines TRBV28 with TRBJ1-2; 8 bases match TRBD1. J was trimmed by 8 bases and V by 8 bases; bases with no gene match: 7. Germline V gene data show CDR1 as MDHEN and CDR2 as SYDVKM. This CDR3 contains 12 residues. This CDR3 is CASQWTGRGYTF. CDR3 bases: TGTGCCAGCCAATGGACAGGGAGGGGCTACACCTTC.

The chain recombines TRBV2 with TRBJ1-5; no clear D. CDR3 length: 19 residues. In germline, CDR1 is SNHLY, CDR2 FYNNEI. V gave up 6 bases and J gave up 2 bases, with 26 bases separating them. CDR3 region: CASRPISGSPPGGNQPQHF. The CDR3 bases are TGTGCCAGCAGGCCTATTTCGGGAAGTCCACCCGGGGGCAATCAGCCCCAGCATTTT.

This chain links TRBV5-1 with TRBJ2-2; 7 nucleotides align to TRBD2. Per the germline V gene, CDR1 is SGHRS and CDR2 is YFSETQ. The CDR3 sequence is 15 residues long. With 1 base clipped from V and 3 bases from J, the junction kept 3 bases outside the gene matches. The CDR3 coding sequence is TGCGCCAGCAGCTTGCTTGCGGGGGACACCGGGGAGCTGTTTTTT. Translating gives CASSLLAGDTGELFF.

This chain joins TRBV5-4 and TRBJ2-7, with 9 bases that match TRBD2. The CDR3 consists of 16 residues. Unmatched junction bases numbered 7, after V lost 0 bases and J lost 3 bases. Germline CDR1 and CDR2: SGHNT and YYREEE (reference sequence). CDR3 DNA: TGTGCCAGCAGCTTGGGGCCTAGCGGGGAGTTCTACGAGCAGTACTTC. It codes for CASSLGPSGEFYEQYF. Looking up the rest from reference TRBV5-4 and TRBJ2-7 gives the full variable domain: ETGVTQSPTHLIKTRGQQVTLRCSSQSGHNTVSWYQQALGQGPQFIFQYYREEENGRGNFPPRFSGLQFPNYSSELNVNALELDDSALYLCASSLGPSGEFYEQYFGPGTRLTVT.

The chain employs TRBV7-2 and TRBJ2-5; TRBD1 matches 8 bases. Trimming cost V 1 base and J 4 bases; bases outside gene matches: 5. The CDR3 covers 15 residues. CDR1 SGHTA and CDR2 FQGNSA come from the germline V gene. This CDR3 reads CASSLGFRGRETQYF. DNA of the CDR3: TGTGCCAGCAGCTTAGGGTTCAGGGGGCGAGAGACCCAGTACTTC. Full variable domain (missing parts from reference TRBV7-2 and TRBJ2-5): GAGVSQSPSNKVTEKGKDVELRCDPISGHTALYWYRQSLGQGLEFLIYFQGNSAPDKSGLPSDRFSAERTGGSVSTLTIQRTQQEDSAVYLCASSLGFRGRETQYFGPGTRLLVL.

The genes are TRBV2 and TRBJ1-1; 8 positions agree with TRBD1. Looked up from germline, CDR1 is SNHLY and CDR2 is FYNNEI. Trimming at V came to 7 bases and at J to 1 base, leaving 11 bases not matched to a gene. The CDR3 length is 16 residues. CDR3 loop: CASKIRGLGWNTEAFF. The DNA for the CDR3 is TGTGCCAGCAAAATCAGGGGGCTGGGGTGGAACACTGAAGCTTTCTTT.

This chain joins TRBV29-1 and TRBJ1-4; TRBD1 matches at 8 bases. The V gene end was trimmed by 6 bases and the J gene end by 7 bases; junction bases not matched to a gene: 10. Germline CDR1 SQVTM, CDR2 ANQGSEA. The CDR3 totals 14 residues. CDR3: CSVGVRGRSEKLFF. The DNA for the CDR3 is TGCAGCGTCGGTGTCAGGGGGCGGAGTGAAAAACTGTTTTTT. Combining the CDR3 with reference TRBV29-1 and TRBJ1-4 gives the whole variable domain SAVISQKPSRDICQRGTSLTIQCQVDSQVTMMFWYRQQPGQSLTLIATANQGSEATYESGFVIDKFPISRPNLTFSTLTVSNMSPEDSSIYLCSVGVRGRSEKLFFGSGTQLSVL.